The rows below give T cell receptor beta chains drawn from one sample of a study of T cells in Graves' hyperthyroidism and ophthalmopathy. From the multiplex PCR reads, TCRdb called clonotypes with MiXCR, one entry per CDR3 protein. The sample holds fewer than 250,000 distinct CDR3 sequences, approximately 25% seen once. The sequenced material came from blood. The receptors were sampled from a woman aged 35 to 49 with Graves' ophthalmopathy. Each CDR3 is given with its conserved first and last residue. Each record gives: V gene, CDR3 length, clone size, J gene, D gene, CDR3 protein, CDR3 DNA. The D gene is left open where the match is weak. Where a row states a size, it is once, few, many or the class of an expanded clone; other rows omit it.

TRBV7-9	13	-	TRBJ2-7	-	CASSFTGAHEQYF	TGTGCCAGCAGCTTTACGGGGGCCCACGAGCAGTACTTC
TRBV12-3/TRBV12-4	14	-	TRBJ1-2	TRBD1	CASKAGQANYGYTF	TGTGCCAGCAAAGCTGGACAGGCTAACTATGGCTACACCTTC
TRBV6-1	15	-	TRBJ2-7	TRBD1	CASRTSGQGNYEQYF	TGTGCCAGCAGAACATCGGGACAGGGAAACTACGAGCAGTACTTC
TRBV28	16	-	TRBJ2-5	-	CASSLSPGEGQETQYF	TGTGCCAGCAGTTTGAGCCCAGGGGAAGGTCAAGAGACCCAGTACTTC
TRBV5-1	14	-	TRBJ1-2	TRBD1	CASRISDRGYGYTF	TGCGCCAGCAGAATATCTGACAGGGGGTACGGCTACACCTTC
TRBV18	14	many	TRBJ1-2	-	CASSPKTGSIGYTF	TGTGCCAGCTCACCAAAGACCGGGAGTATAGGCTACACCTTC
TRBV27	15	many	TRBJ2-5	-	CASSLELASRETQYF	TGTGCCAGCAGTTTAGAATTAGCGAGCAGGGAGACCCAGTACTTC
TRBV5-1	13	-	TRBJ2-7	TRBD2	CASKEAGGYEQYF	TGCGCCAGCAAGGAGGCGGGAGGGTACGAGCAGTACTTC
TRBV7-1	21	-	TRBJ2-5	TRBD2	CASSSTFATSGARRSRETQYF	TGTGCCAGCAGCTCGACCTTCGCGACTAGCGGAGCCCGACGTTCCAGGGAGACCCAGTACTTC
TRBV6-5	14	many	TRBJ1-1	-	CASSSKLGQSPAFF	TGTGCCAGCAGTTCCAAGCTCGGACAGAGCCCCGCTTTCTTT
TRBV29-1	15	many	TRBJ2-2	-	CSVEHDQGTPGELFF	TGCAGCGTTGAGCATGATCAAGGAACACCCGGGGAGCTGTTTTTT
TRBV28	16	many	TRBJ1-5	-	CASSSPRTRPYQPQHF	TGTGCCAGCAGTTCTCCTCGGACACGCCCCTATCAGCCCCAGCATTTT
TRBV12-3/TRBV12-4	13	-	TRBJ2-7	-	CASSPGTLYEQYF	TGTGCCAGCAGTCCGGGGACTCTCTACGAGCAGTACTTC
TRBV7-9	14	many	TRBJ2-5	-	CASSLDLFQETQYF	TGTGCCAGCAGCTTAGACTTATTCCAAGAGACCCAGTACTTC
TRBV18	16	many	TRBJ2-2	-	CASSSISGGNTGELFF	TGTGCCAGCTCATCCATTAGCGGAGGGAACACCGGGGAGCTGTTTTTT
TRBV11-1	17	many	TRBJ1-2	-	CASSFHLLEEGEGGYTF	TGTGCCAGCAGCTTCCATCTCTTAGAGGAGGGAGAGGGTGGCTACACCTTC
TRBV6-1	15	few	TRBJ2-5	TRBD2	CASSESWTSEETQYF	TGTGCCAGCAGTGAAAGCTGGACTAGCGAAGAGACCCAGTACTTC
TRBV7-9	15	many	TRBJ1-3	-	CASSLGPVSGNTIYF	TGTGCCAGCAGCTTAGGGCCAGTCTCTGGAAACACCATATATTTT
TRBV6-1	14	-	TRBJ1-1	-	CASSVTEMNTEAFF	TGTGCCAGCAGTGTGACAGAGATGAACACTGAAGCTTTCTTT
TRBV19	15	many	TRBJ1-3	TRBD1	CATGKTGGSGNTIYF	TGTGCAACTGGCAAGACAGGGGGCTCTGGAAACACCATATATTTT
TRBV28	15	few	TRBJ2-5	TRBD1	CASSSAGQGRETQYF	TGTGCCAGCAGTTCAGCGGGACAGGGGAGAGAGACCCAGTACTTC
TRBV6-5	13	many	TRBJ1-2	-	CASRTTGDYGYTF	TGTGCCAGCAGAACTACAGGAGACTATGGCTACACCTTC
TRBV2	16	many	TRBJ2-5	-	CASSEGTLRGQETQYF	TGTGCCAGCAGTGAAGGGACCCTTCGGGGCCAAGAGACCCAGTACTTC
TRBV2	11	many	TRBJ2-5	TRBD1	CATGTEETQYF	TGTGCGACCGGGACAGAAGAGACCCAGTACTTC
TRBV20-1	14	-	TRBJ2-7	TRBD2	CSAGTTSSLNEQYF	TGCAGTGCTGGGACTACCTCGTCCTTAAACGAGCAGTACTTC
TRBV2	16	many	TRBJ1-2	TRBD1	CASSEMGQGMDYGYTF	TGTGCCAGCAGTGAGATGGGACAGGGGATGGACTATGGCTACACCTTC
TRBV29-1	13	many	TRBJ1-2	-	CSAIHLANYGYTF	TGCAGCGCAATACACCTAGCTAACTATGGCTACACCTTC
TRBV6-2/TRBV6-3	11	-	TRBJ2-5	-	CATSSPRTQYF	TGTGCCACATCCTCGCCCAGGACCCAGTACTTC
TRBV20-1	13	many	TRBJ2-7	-	CSASLQGAYEQYF	TGCAGTGCTAGTCTACAGGGCGCGTACGAGCAGTACTTC
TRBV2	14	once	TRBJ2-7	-	CASSLNVGHYEQYF	TGTGCCAGCAGCCTGAATGTTGGCCACTACGAGCAGTACTTC
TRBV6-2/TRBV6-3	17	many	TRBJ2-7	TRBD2	CASSYQLGTSYSYEQYF	TGTGCCAGCAGTTACCAACTCGGGACTAGCTACTCCTACGAGCAGTACTTC
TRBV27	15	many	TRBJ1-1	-	CASSLSGGSNTEAFF	TGTGCCAGCAGTTTATCGGGGGGGTCGAACACTGAAGCTTTCTTT
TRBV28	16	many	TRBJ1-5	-	CASSLRRTKFNQPQHF	TGTGCCAGCAGTTTAAGGAGGACAAAATTTAATCAGCCCCAGCATTTT
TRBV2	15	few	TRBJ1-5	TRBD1	CASSDRGGASQPQHF	TGTGCCAGCAGTGATCGAGGGGGCGCTTCTCAGCCCCAGCATTTT
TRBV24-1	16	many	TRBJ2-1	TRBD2	CATSDVLAGGGHEQFF	TGTGCCACCAGTGATGTCCTAGCGGGAGGCGGCCATGAGCAGTTCTTC
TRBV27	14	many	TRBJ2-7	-	CASSLSDRPYEQYF	TGTGCCAGCAGTTTATCTGACAGACCCTACGAGCAGTACTTC
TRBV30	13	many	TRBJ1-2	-	CAWSETGVRGYTF	TGTGCCTGGAGTGAGACGGGGGTACGGGGCTACACCTTC
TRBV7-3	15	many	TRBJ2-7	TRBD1	CASSLKGAIGYEQYF	TGTGCCAGCAGCTTGAAGGGGGCGATAGGTTACGAGCAGTACTTC
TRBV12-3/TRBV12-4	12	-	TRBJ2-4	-	CASSFNGDIQYF	TGTGCCAGCAGTTTCAATGGGGACATTCAGTACTTC
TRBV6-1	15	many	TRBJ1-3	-	CASRGHGSVGNTIYF	TGTGCCAGCAGGGGACATGGTTCCGTCGGAAACACCATATATTTT
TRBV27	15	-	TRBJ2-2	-	CASQGREKGGGELFF	TGTGCCAGCCAAGGCCGGGAGAAAGGAGGCGGGGAGCTGTTTTTT
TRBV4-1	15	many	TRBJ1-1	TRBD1	CASSPTGTGRTEAFF	TGCGCCAGCAGCCCCACAGGGACAGGGCGGACTGAAGCTTTCTTT
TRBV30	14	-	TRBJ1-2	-	CAWSVSQAGYGYTF	TGTGCCTGGAGTGTATCGCAGGCAGGCTATGGCTACACCTTC
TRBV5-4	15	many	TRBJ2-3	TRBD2	CASNPREGSTDTQYF	TGTGCCAGCAATCCCCGGGAGGGGAGCACAGATACGCAGTATTTT
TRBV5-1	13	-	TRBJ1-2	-	CASSPTENYGYTF	TGTGCCAGCAGCCCAACAGAGAACTATGGCTACACCTTC
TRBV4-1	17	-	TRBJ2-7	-	CASSQDTGGIDPYEQYF	TGCGCCAGCAGCCAAGATACGGGCGGGATCGACCCCTACGAGCAGTACTTC
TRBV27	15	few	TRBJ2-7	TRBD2	CASSVSGTTLYEQYF	TGTGCCAGCAGTGTAAGCGGGACCACCCTCTACGAGCAGTACTTC
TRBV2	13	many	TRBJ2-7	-	CASSRGIIYEQYF	TGTGCCAGCTCCCGGGGGATTATTTACGAGCAGTACTTC
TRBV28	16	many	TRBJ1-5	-	CASSLEQARTLPGQHF	TGTGCCAGCAGTTTAGAACAGGCCAGGACCTTACCAGGCCAGCATTTT
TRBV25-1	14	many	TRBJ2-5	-	CASSETGYRETQYF	TGTGCCAGCAGTGAAACGGGATATCGAGAGACCCAGTACTTC
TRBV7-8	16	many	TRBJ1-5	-	CASSPWGRQTNQPQHF	TGTGCCAGCAGCCCCTGGGGCAGACAGACGAATCAGCCCCAGCATTTT
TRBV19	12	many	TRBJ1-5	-	CASSIGYQPQHF	TGTGCCAGTAGTATAGGCTATCAGCCCCAGCATTTT